This T cell receptor beta chain was recovered during a study of blood T cell repertoires in COVID-19. Overall study context: Donors in the United States, Italy and Spain gave samples during acute or convalescent COVID-19. Sample material is recorded as cDNA or gDNA derived from T cells, B-cell-depleted T cells, or PBMCs.

Under the authors' procedure: Using reference gene primer amplification, nucleated cell counts were estimated. Using immunoSEQ multiplex PCR, the repertoire was profiled, and TCRdb retains in-frame clones only, with some absent. The DNA gave D and trimming, while V, J and clone size come from that table. The table shows 75,000 to 100,000 clones, with around 85% occurring only once. Germline V gene lookup returns CDR1 MNHEY and CDR2 SMNVEV (reference sequence). This CDR3 region has 15 residues. Germline trimming cut 0 bases from V and 2 bases from J; bases unmatched to any gene: 4. This receptor was identified in a man aged 60 to 75 with acute or convalescent COVID-19. Source material: peripheral blood. This chain links TRBV27 with TRBJ2-7; 7 nucleotides line up with TRBD2. Here the CDR3 DNA reads TGTGCCAGCAGTTTATCGGGGGGGACCCCCTACGAGCAGTACTTC. Its translation: CASSLSGGTPYEQYF.